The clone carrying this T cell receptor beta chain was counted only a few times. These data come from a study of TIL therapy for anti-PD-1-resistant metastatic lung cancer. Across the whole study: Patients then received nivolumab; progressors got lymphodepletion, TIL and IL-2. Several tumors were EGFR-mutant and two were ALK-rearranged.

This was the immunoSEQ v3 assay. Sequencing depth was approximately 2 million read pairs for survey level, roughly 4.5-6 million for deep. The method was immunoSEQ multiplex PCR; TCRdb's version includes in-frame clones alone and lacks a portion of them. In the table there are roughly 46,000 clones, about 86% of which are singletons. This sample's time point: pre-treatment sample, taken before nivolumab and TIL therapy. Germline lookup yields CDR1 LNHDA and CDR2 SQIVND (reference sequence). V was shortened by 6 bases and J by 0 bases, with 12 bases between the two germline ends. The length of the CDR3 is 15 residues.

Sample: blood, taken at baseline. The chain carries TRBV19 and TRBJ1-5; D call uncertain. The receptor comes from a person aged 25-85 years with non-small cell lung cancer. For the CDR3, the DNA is TGTGCCAGTAGCTACACCCGCGGTAGCAATCAGCCCCAGCATTTT. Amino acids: CASSYTRGSNQPQHF.